Listed below are T cell receptor beta chains from one sample, sequenced in a study of CD8+ T cells in alopecia areata. The assay was immunoSEQ multiplex PCR, and TCRdb's table has in-frame clones only and misses some. The data show approximately 57,000 clones, about 96% seen once. The input for sequencing was CD8+ T cells sorted from blood, taken at week 0. The origin of the receptors is a human donor with alopecia areata. CDR3s include the opening cysteine and the closing phenylalanine or tryptophan. The D gene is left open where the match is weak. A row's size may be missing; if present it is once, few, many or a size class.

v_gene: TRBV27; abundance: -; d_gene: -; j_gene: TRBJ2-1; CDR3nt: TGTGCCAGCAGTCCACAGGGGGGGTACAATGAGCAGTTCTTC; CDR3aa: CASSPQGGYNEQFF
v_gene: TRBV7-3; abundance: -; d_gene: -; j_gene: TRBJ1-3; CDR3nt: TGTGCCAGCAGCTTAGGGGGGCCTGGAAACACCATATATTTT; CDR3aa: CASSLGGPGNTIYF
v_gene: TRBV29-1; abundance: -; d_gene: -; j_gene: TRBJ2-2; CDR3nt: TGCAGCGTTGTTAACGCAGCCGGGGAGCTGTTTTTT; CDR3aa: CSVVNAAGELFF
v_gene: TRBV11-2; abundance: -; d_gene: -; j_gene: TRBJ2-7; CDR3nt: TGTGCCAGCAGCCGTGGTCCCTCCTACGAGCAGTACTTC; CDR3aa: CASSRGPSYEQYF
v_gene: TRBV30; abundance: -; d_gene: -; j_gene: TRBJ2-3; CDR3nt: TGTGCCTGGAGTCAATTATCGCTCGGGGGGCCCCTCACAGATACGCAGTATTTT; CDR3aa: CAWSQLSLGGPLTDTQYF
v_gene: TRBV4-1; abundance: -; d_gene: -; j_gene: TRBJ2-7; CDR3nt: TGCGCCAGCAGCCAAGGAGAGGGCAGGGGCTACGAGCAGTACTTC; CDR3aa: CASSQGEGRGYEQYF
v_gene: TRBV7-2; abundance: -; d_gene: TRBD2; j_gene: TRBJ2-7; CDR3nt: TGTGCCAGCAGCTCAAAACGCGGGGGCTCCTACGAGCAGTACTTC; CDR3aa: CASSSKRGGSYEQYF
v_gene: TRBV13; abundance: once; d_gene: -; j_gene: TRBJ2-7; CDR3nt: TGTGCCAGCAGCTTAGAGCCAGAGGGGGAGCAGTACTTC; CDR3aa: CASSLEPEGEQYF
v_gene: TRBV5-4; abundance: -; d_gene: -; j_gene: TRBJ2-2; CDR3nt: TGTGCCAGCAGCTTCTATGGAGGGGACACCGGGGAGCTGTTTTTT; CDR3aa: CASSFYGGDTGELFF
v_gene: TRBV25-1; abundance: -; d_gene: -; j_gene: TRBJ1-5; CDR3nt: TGTGCCAGCAGTGAAATGGGGGCCCCCTGGCCCCAGCATTTT; CDR3aa: CASSEMGAPWPQHF
v_gene: TRBV7-6; abundance: -; d_gene: -; j_gene: TRBJ2-7; CDR3nt: TGTGCCAGCAGCACCGGGTACGAGCAGTACTTC; CDR3aa: CASSTGYEQYF
v_gene: TRBV4-2; abundance: -; d_gene: -; j_gene: TRBJ2-7; CDR3nt: TGTGCCAGCAGCCAAGAGGCGCAGGGACCAGCCTACGAGCAGTACTTC; CDR3aa: CASSQEAQGPAYEQYF
v_gene: TRBV15; abundance: -; d_gene: TRBD2; j_gene: TRBJ2-3; CDR3nt: TGTGCCACCACACTAGCGGGGGGGCCGGATACGCAGTATTTT; CDR3aa: CATTLAGGPDTQYF
v_gene: TRBV7-6; abundance: -; d_gene: -; j_gene: TRBJ2-3; CDR3nt: TGTGCCAGCAGCTTAGCGGGGGGGCCAACAGATACGCAGTATTTT; CDR3aa: CASSLAGGPTDTQYF
v_gene: TRBV6-1; abundance: -; d_gene: TRBD1; j_gene: TRBJ2-3; CDR3nt: TGTGCCAGCAGAAACAGGGGGCTCTTGGCAGATACGCAGTATTTT; CDR3aa: CASRNRGLLADTQYF
v_gene: TRBV7-2; abundance: few; d_gene: -; j_gene: TRBJ1-4; CDR3nt: TGTGCCAGCAGCCAAACACCCGACTTCTGGGGGCGAGTTGGTGAAAAACTGTTTTTT; CDR3aa: CASSQTPDFWGRVGEKLFF
v_gene: TRBV4-2; abundance: -; d_gene: -; j_gene: TRBJ1-1; CDR3nt: TGTGCCAGCAGCCAAGGAACAGGGCCTGAAGCTTTCTTT; CDR3aa: CASSQGTGPEAFF
v_gene: TRBV27; abundance: -; d_gene: -; j_gene: TRBJ1-1; CDR3nt: TGTGCCAGCAGTTTAGGAAGGTCCACTGAAGCTTTCTTT; CDR3aa: CASSLGRSTEAFF
v_gene: TRBV5-4; abundance: -; d_gene: -; j_gene: TRBJ1-1; CDR3nt: TGTGCCAGCAGCTTGCTCCCAGATGAAGCTTTCTTT; CDR3aa: CASSLLPDEAFF
v_gene: TRBV7-8; abundance: -; d_gene: -; j_gene: TRBJ1-5; CDR3nt: TGTGCCAGCAGCTTATTAAAGGGCGGACAGCCCCAGCATTTT; CDR3aa: CASSLLKGGQPQHF
v_gene: TRBV4-1; abundance: once; d_gene: TRBD2; j_gene: TRBJ2-2; CDR3nt: TGCGCCAGCAGCCAAGTGGTCAGCGGGGGGGCGAACACCGGGGAGCTGTTTTTT; CDR3aa: CASSQVVSGGANTGELFF
v_gene: TRBV4-3; abundance: -; d_gene: -; j_gene: TRBJ2-5; CDR3nt: TGCGCCAGCAGCCAAGAAGGGGGAAGGAATGGAGGATTGACCCAGTACTTC; CDR3aa: CASSQEGGRNGGLTQYF
v_gene: TRBV4-3; abundance: -; d_gene: -; j_gene: TRBJ1-5; CDR3nt: TGCGCCAGCAGCCAAGATCGGGGGCACAATCAGCCCCAGCATTTT; CDR3aa: CASSQDRGHNQPQHF
v_gene: TRBV7-7; abundance: -; d_gene: TRBD1; j_gene: TRBJ1-1; CDR3nt: TGTGCTAGCAGCCCCATAGGACAGGGAAGGACTGAAGCTTTCTTT; CDR3aa: CASSPIGQGRTEAFF
v_gene: TRBV2; abundance: once; d_gene: -; j_gene: TRBJ1-5; CDR3nt: TGTGCCAGCAGTCCTCTCAATCAGCCCCAGCATTTT; CDR3aa: CASSPLNQPQHF
v_gene: TRBV2; abundance: -; d_gene: -; j_gene: TRBJ2-7; CDR3nt: TGTGCCAGCAGTGAAGAAGGCAATAGCTCCTACGAGCAGTACTTC; CDR3aa: CASSEEGNSSYEQYF
v_gene: TRBV27; abundance: -; d_gene: -; j_gene: TRBJ2-1; CDR3nt: TGTGCCAGCAGTTTATTGGGGTTCAGCAATGAGCAGTTCTTC; CDR3aa: CASSLLGFSNEQFF
v_gene: TRBV29-1; abundance: once; d_gene: -; j_gene: TRBJ1-1; CDR3nt: TGCAGCAATCTTCGGCAGGAAATGTTTGGCGGAGGCACTGAAGCTTTCTTT; CDR3aa: CSNLRQEMFGGGTEAFF
v_gene: TRBV19; abundance: -; d_gene: -; j_gene: TRBJ2-7; CDR3nt: TGTGCCACCACTCCGGGCTCCGAAGGGGAGCAGTACTTC; CDR3aa: CATTPGSEGEQYF